The 32 T cell receptor beta chains given below trace back to one sample, sequenced in a study of T cell responses to AZD1222 COVID-19 vaccine. Profiling relied on immunoSEQ multiplex PCR, and the TCRdb table lists in-frame clones only, not all of them. The sample gives 150,000 or so clones, over 85% of which show up once; about 20% is in the top ten. Sequenced here: peripheral blood, sampled on day 0 of AZD1222 vaccination. Receptor source: an adult in good health.

The V and J genes are TRBV30 and TRBJ2-3; D is tentatively TRBD1 or TRBD2 (5 bases each). The CDR3 runs 15 residues. Germline assignment: CDR1 GTSNPN and CDR2 SVGIG (reference sequence). The V end was cut by 7 bases, the J end by 8 bases, with 25 bases between. The CDR3 sequence: CASQMQGRFRGTQYF. In nucleotides, the CDR3 is TGTGCCTCCCAAATGCAGGGACGGTTTCGGGGTACGCAGTATTTT.

The chain recombines TRBV28 with TRBJ1-5; no reliable D call. CDR1 is MDHEN, CDR2 SYDVKM, per germline. V lost 7 bases and J lost 6, with 25 bases in between. The CDR3 spans 17 residues. The CDR3 loop is CASNFGKNRGNGQPQHF. CDR3 bases: TGTGCCAGCAACTTTGGGAAGAATCGCGGGAACGGTCAGCCCCAGCATTTT.

This rearrangement joins TRBV10-3 to TRBJ1-5; D call uncertain. Germline V gene data show CDR1 as ENHRY and CDR2 as SYGVKD. This CDR3 has 15 amino acids. Trimming cost V 0 bases and J 0 bases, with 6 bases left between them. CDR3 bases: TGTGCCATCAGTGAGTCCGGGGTTAGCAATCAGCCCCAGCATTTT. Translation gives CAISESGVSNQPQHF.

The chain's CDR3 is CAWTGLAIHNEQFF. In DNA form, the CDR3 reads TGTGCCTGGACGGGACTAGCGATCCACAATGAGCAGTTCTTC. V and J are TRBV30 and TRBJ2-1; 10 nucleotides line up with TRBD2. This CDR3 has 14 amino acids. Germline values: CDR1 GTSNPN, CDR2 SVGIG (reference sequence). V gave up 4 bases and J gave up 5 bases; unmatched junction bases: 5.

The chain recombines TRBV15 with TRBJ1-1; D unresolved. Germline V lookup: CDR1 LNHNV, CDR2 YYDKDF (reference sequence). The CDR3 consists of 14 residues. The ends were cut back, 2 bases at V and 8 bases at J, with 15 bases in the middle. The CDR3: CATSRREPREEAFF. CDR3 coding DNA: TGTGCCACCAGCAGACGCGAGCCCCGGGAGGAAGCTTTCTTT. Variable domain in full (rest from reference TRBV15 and TRBJ1-1): DAMVIQNPRYQVTQFGKPVTLSCSQTLNHNVMYWYQQKSSQAPKLLFHYYDKDFNNEADTPDNFQSRRPNTSFCFLDIRSPGLGDTAMYLCATSRREPREEAFFGQGTRLTVV.

Concerning this clone: Other nucleotide sequences in the sample specify the same CDR3. The genes are TRBV18 and TRBJ2-3; no clear D gene. Trimming stripped 0 bases from V and 4 bases from J, with 5 bases between. Looked up from germline, CDR1 is KGHSH and CDR2 is LQKENI. The CDR3 loop spans 13 amino acids. CDR3 loop: CASSPPSADTQYF. The CDR3 region has the DNA TGTGCCAGCTCACCACCTTCGGCAGATACGCAGTATTTT.

The CDR3 DNA is TGTGCCAGCAGCTTGTTGATGAACACTGAAGCTTTCTTT. This encodes CASSLLMNTEAFF. This chain uses TRBV5-6 with TRBJ1-1, with D unclear. The length of the CDR3 is 13 residues. V was shortened by 1 base and J by 0 bases, with 4 bases between the two germline ends. Germline CDR1 SGHDT, CDR2 YYEEEE.

In DNA form, the CDR3 reads TGTGCCAGCAGTGGGGACGGGAACTTCGGTAATTCACCCCTCCACTTT. It codes for CASSGDGNFGNSPLHF. The J gene is TRBJ1-6, the V gene TRBV6-1, with D perhaps matching TRBD1 (5 bases). This CDR3 spans 16 amino acids. The germline CDR1 and CDR2 sequences are MNHNS and SASEGT. Trimming pared 4 bases from V and 6 bases from J, leaving 16 bases between.

This chain joins TRBV30 and TRBJ1-2, with 7 positions matching TRBD1. There are 13 residues in the CDR3. The V segment lost 0 bases and the J segment 8 bases; nucleotides outside the gene matches: 6. The germline V gene has CDR1 GTSNPN and CDR2 SVGIG (reference sequence). The CDR3 here is CAWSVLGGGGYTF. The DNA for the CDR3 is TGTGCCTGGAGTGTACTAGGGGGCGGCGGCTACACCTTC.

The rearrangement links TRBV28 to TRBJ1-1; 7 bases align to TRBD1. There are 16 residues in the CDR3. From germline, CDR1 is MDHEN and CDR2 SYDVKM. Trimming at V came to 3 bases and at J to 3 bases, leaving 10 bases not matched to a gene. The CDR3 loop reads CASSFPGQEADTEAFF. CDR3 in DNA: TGTGCCAGCAGTTTCCCCGGACAGGAGGCAGACACTGAAGCTTTCTTT.

The chain recombines TRBV7-2 with TRBJ1-1; D not certain. V dropped 1 base and J dropped 3 bases, with 12 bases sitting between them. This CDR3 is built from 15 residues. The germline gives CDR1 SGHTA, CDR2 FQGNSA. The CDR3, as DNA: TGTGCCAGCAGCTTAGGACGACGGACTTACACTGAAGCTTTCTTT. Translation: CASSLGRRTYTEAFF. Filled out from reference TRBV7-2 and TRBJ1-1, the complete variable domain reads GAGVSQSPSNKVTEKGKDVELRCDPISGHTALYWYRQSLGQGLEFLIYFQGNSAPDKSGLPSDRFSAERTGGSVSTLTIQRTQQEDSAVYLCASSLGRRTYTEAFFGQGTRLTVV.

The chain is built from TRBV5-4 and TRBJ1-2; D gene uncertain. With 1 base removed from V and 5 bases from J, the gap between germline ends came to 15 bases. This CDR3 is built from 15 residues. Germline assignment: CDR1 SGHNT and CDR2 YYREEE (reference sequence). CDR3 DNA: TGTGCCAGCAGCTTGCCCGACCGGGAAGGGTATGGCTACACCTTC. Its translation: CASSLPDREGYGYTF.

This chain uses TRBV19 with TRBJ1-4; D perhaps matches TRBD1 (5 bases). Trimming stripped 0 bases from V and 8 bases from J, with 13 bases between. In germline, CDR1 is LNHDA, CDR2 SQIVND (reference sequence). The CDR3 has 15 amino acids. The CDR3 protein is CASSIDGGKGEKLFF. CDR3 sequence (DNA): TGTGCCAGTAGTATAGATGGGGGGAAGGGGGAAAAACTGTTTTTT. The whole variable domain, filled in from reference TRBV19 and TRBJ1-4, reads DGGITQSPKYLFRKEGQNVTLSCEQNLNHDAMYWYRQDPGQGLRLIYYSQIVNDFQKGDIAEGYSVSREKKESFPLTVTSAQKNPTAFYLCASSIDGGKGEKLFFGSGTQLSVL.

V and J are TRBV5-1 and TRBJ2-1; D perhaps matches TRBD2 (5 bases). Germline CDR1 reads SGHRS; CDR2 reads YFSETQ. The CDR3 has 15 amino acids. Between the trimmed V and J ends, which lost 1 base and 8 bases, there was a span of 16 bases. CDR3 in DNA: TGCGCCAGCAGCTTGACGCCGGGAAAAACTCATGAGCAGTTCTTC. Protein sequence: CASSLTPGKTHEQFF. Full variable domain (outside the CDR3, taken from reference TRBV5-1 and TRBJ2-1): KAGVTQTPRYLIKTRGQQVTLSCSPISGHRSVSWYQQTPGQGLQFLFEYFSETQRNKGNFPGRFSGRQFSNSRSEMNVSTLELGDSALYLCASSLTPGKTHEQFFGPGTRLTVL.

The chain employs TRBV7-2 and TRBJ1-1; possibly TRBD1 for D (6 bases). The V gene lost 5 bases and the J gene lost 1 base, with 14 bases spanning the gap. This CDR3 comprises 15 residues. CDR1 is SGHTA and CDR2 is FQGNSA in the germline V gene. CDR3 coding DNA: TGTGCCAGCAGCCAGGGGCGGGTCAAGAACACTGAAGCTTTCTTT. This codes for CASSQGRVKNTEAFF.

This sequence joins TRBV5-1 and TRBJ1-1; TRBD1 is a possible D gene (6 bases). This CDR3 is 16 amino acids long. Between the trimmed V and J ends, which lost 0 bases and 3 bases, there was a span of 15 bases. Per the germline V gene, CDR1 is SGHRS and CDR2 is YFSETQ. CDR3 DNA: TGCGCCAGCAGCTTGGTACCAGGGGTGGGGGACACTGAAGCTTTCTTT. Its protein product is CASSLVPGVGDTEAFF.

The genes are TRBV19 and TRBJ1-2, with D possibly matching TRBD1 (6 bases). In germline, CDR1 is LNHDA, CDR2 SQIVND (reference sequence). The CDR3 has 13 amino acids. V gave up 3 bases and J gave up 8 bases, with 13 bases separating them. The CDR3 here is CASSISGARGYTF. As DNA, the CDR3 is TGTGCCAGTAGTATTTCAGGGGCTCGAGGCTACACCTTC.

The sample holds one count of this clone. V is TRBV9 and J is TRBJ1-3, with D unresolved. Germline lookup yields CDR1 SGDLS and CDR2 YYNGEE. The CDR3 spans 10 residues. V was trimmed by 7 bases and J by 4 bases, leaving 3 bases between them. The CDR3 spells CASGGNTIYF. The CDR3 DNA follows: TGTGCCAGCGGGGGAAACACCATATATTTT.

The V and J genes are TRBV4-3 and TRBJ1-3; D is unclear. There are 16 residues in the CDR3. V was clipped by 0 bases and J by 0 bases, with 9 bases between them. Germline V gene lookup returns CDR1 LGHNA and CDR2 YSLEER. The CDR3 loop reads CASSQDPYSSGNTIYF. CDR3 nucleotide sequence: TGCGCCAGCAGCCAAGATCCTTATTCCTCTGGAAACACCATATATTTT.

The rearrangement links TRBV27 to TRBJ1-5; 8 bases fit TRBD1. The ends lost 2 bases at V and 5 bases at J; junction bases unmatched: 5. Germline V gene data show CDR1 as MNHEY and CDR2 as SMNVEV (reference sequence). The CDR3 spans 15 residues. The CDR3 DNA reads as TGTGCCAGCAGTTTAGGCAGGGGGCTTGATCAGCCCCAGCATTTT. As protein: CASSLGRGLDQPQHF.

J is TRBJ2-7 and V is TRBV5-1; D is unresolved. V lost 1 base and J 6 bases, leaving 11 bases between the germline ends. CDR3 length: 13 residues. Germline CDR1 and CDR2: SGHRS and YFSETQ. DNA of the CDR3: TGCGCCAGCAGCTTGCCGAACAGTGGCGAGCAGTACTTC. Residues: CASSLPNSGEQYF.

This chain links TRBV15 with TRBJ1-5; D gene ambiguous. The ends were cut back, 3 bases at V and 4 bases at J, with 13 bases in the middle. Germline CDR1 LNHNV, CDR2 YYDKDF (reference sequence). There are 15 residues in the CDR3. CDR3 DNA sequence: TGTGCCACCAGCAGGGACCTCAGGACGAATCAGCCCCAGCATTTT. Amino acid sequence: CATSRDLRTNQPQHF.

This clone was picked up one time. This chain uses TRBV4-1 with TRBJ2-3, with D unclear. Germline CDR1 and CDR2: MGHRA and YSYEKL. This CDR3 has 13 residues. Trimming removed 5 bases from V and 0 bases from J, with 6 bases in between. The CDR3 sequence: CASSARSTDTQYF. As DNA, the CDR3 is TGCGCCAGCAGCGCGAGAAGCACAGATACGCAGTATTTT.

This chain joins TRBV10-3 and TRBJ2-3; 13 bases fit TRBD2. J gave up 6 bases and V 0 bases, and 3 bases lay outside the gene matches. The CDR3 sequence is 16 residues long. Germline CDR1 is ENHRY and CDR2 is SYGVKD. CDR3 sequence reads: CAISESTSGGRDTQYF. The CDR3 DNA follows: TGTGCCATCAGTGAGTCGACTAGCGGGGGGCGGGATACGCAGTATTTT.

The chain carries TRBV5-1 and TRBJ1-2, with 10 bases that match TRBD1. With V trimmed by 4 bases and J by 5 bases, 5 bases remained unmatched. CDR1 is SGHRS and CDR2 is YFSETQ in the germline V gene. This CDR3 spans 14 amino acids. The CDR3 region has the DNA TGCGCCAGCAGCATGGGGACAGGGGAATATGGCTACACCTTC. This gives the protein CASSMGTGEYGYTF.

This rearrangement joins TRBV11-2 to TRBJ2-2; D remains ambiguous. V was shortened by 3 bases and J by 1 base, with 6 bases between the two germline ends. CDR3 length: 14 residues. The germline gives CDR1 SGHAT, CDR2 FQNNGV. The CDR3 DNA sequence: TGTGCCAGCAGCTTCAACAGGAACACCGGGGAGCTGTTTTTT. The encoded protein is CASSFNRNTGELFF.

J is TRBJ1-6 and V is TRBV5-6; a weak D match, TRBD1 (6 bases). V shed 2 bases and J shed 7 bases, with 10 bases lying between them. Germline V gives CDR1 SGHDT, CDR2 YYEEEE. The CDR3 loop spans 14 amino acids. In DNA, the CDR3 is TGTGCCAGCAGCTTTGGGACACGAAATTCACCCCTCCACTTT. This codes for CASSFGTRNSPLHF.

The chain combines TRBV27 with TRBJ1-1; 9 bases align to TRBD1. CDR3 length: 15 residues. The germline V gene has CDR1 MNHEY and CDR2 SMNVEV (reference sequence). Germline trimming cut 4 bases from V and 5 bases from J; bases unmatched to any gene: 8. CDR3 amino acids: CASSSPTGGGTEAFF. CDR3 DNA sequence: TGTGCCAGCAGTTCCCCGACAGGGGGGGGAACTGAAGCTTTCTTT.

This clone was detected only once. This CDR3 is also generated by other DNA sequences in the sample. This sequence joins TRBV27 and TRBJ1-3; D is ambiguous. Between the trimmed V and J ends, which lost 6 bases and 1 base, there was a span of 7 bases. The CDR3 spans 13 residues. Looked up from germline, CDR1 is MNHEY and CDR2 is SMNVEV (reference sequence). DNA of the CDR3: TGTGCCAGCAGCCCCCTATCTGGAAACACCATATATTTT. This codes for CASSPLSGNTIYF.

This rearrangement joins TRBV28 to TRBJ2-1; TRBD1 aligns across 12 bases. The germline gives CDR1 MDHEN, CDR2 SYDVKM. V was clipped by 7 bases and J by 8 bases; unmatched bases: 9. There are 15 residues in the CDR3. This CDR3 is CASTAGTGGPDEQFF. The CDR3 bases are TGTGCCAGCACCGCCGGGACAGGGGGCCCGGATGAGCAGTTCTTC.

V usage is TRBV5-1 and J usage is TRBJ2-7, with 9 bases matching TRBD2. This CDR3 has 18 amino acids. V was clipped by 4 bases and J by 1 base; unmatched bases: 15. CDR1 and CDR2 from the germline V gene are SGHRS and YFSETQ. The CDR3 is CASSPAGSGRGDSYEQYF. CDR3 DNA sequence: TGCGCCAGCAGCCCGGCGGGTAGCGGGAGAGGGGATTCCTACGAGCAGTACTTC.

The chain joins TRBV15 to TRBJ1-2; no definite D call. The CDR3 length is 15 residues. V was clipped by 8 bases and J by 7 bases, with 23 bases between them. CDR1 and CDR2 from the germline V gene are LNHNV and YYDKDF (reference sequence). The CDR3 reads CATGRVYRDLFGYTF. The DNA for the CDR3 is TGTGCCACCGGGCGGGTATATAGGGATTTATTTGGCTACACCTTC.